What follows are 30 T cell receptor beta chains derived from one specimen sequenced in a study of technical replicates of blood from several donors (dated 2017 in TCRdb). The library was generated by the immunoSEQ multiplex PCR assay. In TCRdb, the immuneACCESS table is reduced to in-frame sequences with V and J assigned. These tables do not hold every clone; where another copy was compared, an unresolved V gene accounts for under half, and the others remain unexplained. The sample records 80,000 to 95,000 clones, nearly 95% of which are singletons. The ten top clones hold under 0.3% of the sample. The source material was T cells isolated from PBMCs. The source of these receptors is a human donor in good health.

This clone was detected only once. The chain is built from TRBV19 and TRBJ2-2; the D is unclear. Trimming took 5 bases from V and 6 from J, leaving 10 bases between them. The CDR3 runs 13 residues. In germline, CDR1 is LNHDA, CDR2 SQIVND (reference sequence). The CDR3 DNA sequence: TGTGCCAGTAGTTATGATCGGGCCGGGGAGCTGTTTTTT. Encoded protein: CASSYDRAGELFF.

The chain has TRBV7-9 and TRBJ2-1; D is possibly TRBD1 (5 bases). The germline V and J ends were trimmed by 7 bases and 8 bases, with 24 bases remaining between them. The CDR3 has 16 amino acids. From germline, CDR1 is SEHNR and CDR2 FQNEAQ (reference sequence). CDR3 in DNA: TGTGCCAGCACCTCACCCCCAGGGCCCCAAGGCCATGAGCAGTTCTTC. Protein: CASTSPPGPQGHEQFF.

The J gene is TRBJ1-3, the V gene TRBV6-5; D is perhaps TRBD1 (6 bases). Germline V gene data show CDR1 as MNHEY and CDR2 as SVGAGI. CDR3 length: 15 residues. V was clipped by 5 bases and J by 0 bases, with 11 bases between them. The CDR3 DNA sequence: TGTGCCAGCAGTGGGCCAGGGGCCTCTGGAAACACCATATATTTT. This gives the protein CASSGPGASGNTIYF.

The V and J genes are TRBV6-5 and TRBJ2-3; 7 bases are a match to TRBD2. V gave up 4 bases and J gave up 5 bases; unmatched junction bases: 12. The CDR3 sequence is 16 residues long. Germline lookup yields CDR1 MNHEY and CDR2 SVGAGI. The CDR3 DNA is TGTGCCAGCAGTTCCGGGACTACCATTCCGATAGATACGCAGTATTTT. It translates to CASSSGTTIPIDTQYF.

The chain carries TRBV7-8 and TRBJ1-3; D remains unclear. Germline values: CDR1 SGHVS, CDR2 FQNEAQ. The ends were cut back, 4 bases at V and 0 bases at J, with 10 bases in the middle. There are 15 residues in the CDR3. The CDR3 protein is CASSSVGRSGNTIYF. In DNA, the CDR3 is TGTGCCAGCAGCTCGGTTGGTCGCTCTGGAAACACCATATATTTT. Full variable domain (rest looked up from reference TRBV7-8 and TRBJ1-3): GAGVSQSPRYKVAKRGQDVALRCDPISGHVSLFWYQQALGQGPEFLTYFQNEAQLDKSGLPSDRFFAERPEGSVSTLKIQRTQQEDSAVYLCASSSVGRSGNTIYFGEGSWLTVV.

J is TRBJ1-1 and V is TRBV5-1; 8 positions agree with TRBD1. The J segment lost 1 base and the V segment lost 1 base, leaving 9 bases of the junction unmatched. This CDR3 spans 17 amino acids. From germline, CDR1 is SGHRS and CDR2 YFSETQ. This CDR3 reads CASSLHNRGMRNTEAFF. The CDR3 nucleotides read TGCGCCAGCAGCTTGCACAACAGGGGGATGAGGAACACTGAAGCTTTCTTT.

The J gene is TRBJ2-3, the V gene TRBV7-9, with 7 bases fitting TRBD1. With 4 bases clipped from V and 2 bases from J, the junction kept 9 bases outside the gene matches. The germline V gene has CDR1 SEHNR and CDR2 FQNEAQ (reference sequence). The CDR3 has 16 residues. This CDR3 reads CASSYHRGPPTDTQYF. The CDR3 DNA sequence: TGTGCCAGCAGCTATCACAGGGGCCCCCCCACAGATACGCAGTATTTT.

In its sample, this clone was seen a few times. V and J are TRBV5-1 and TRBJ2-7; D not certain. Trimming took 4 bases from V and 9 from J, leaving 17 bases between them. The CDR3 is 13 residues long. Germline CDR1 reads SGHRS; CDR2 reads YFSETQ. The CDR3 loop is CASSLHPLSRQYF. CDR3 nucleotides: TGCGCCAGCAGCCTCCACCCTCTATCCCGGCAGTACTTC.

The J gene is TRBJ1-4, the V gene TRBV6-5, with TRBD1 identical over 7 bases. CDR3 length: 13 residues. The V gene end was trimmed by 5 bases and the J gene end by 7 bases; junction bases not matched to a gene: 4. Germline assignment: CDR1 MNHEY and CDR2 SVGAGI. CDR3 in amino acids: CASSTGAFEKLFF. For the CDR3, the DNA is TGTGCCAGCAGTACAGGGGCTTTTGAAAAACTGTTTTTT.

The chain employs TRBV7-8 and TRBJ2-2; tentatively, D is TRBD1 (5 bases). The ends were cut back, 3 bases at V and 4 bases at J, with 18 bases in the middle. The CDR3 runs to 17 residues. The germline V gene has CDR1 SGHVS and CDR2 FQNEAQ. CDR3 DNA sequence: TGTGCCAGCAGCTTCCTACACGCCCAGGGCACCACCGGGGAGCTGTTTTTT. Residues: CASSFLHAQGTTGELFF.

The rearrangement joins TRBV7-6 to TRBJ2-1, with D hard to call. V shed 1 base and J shed 6 bases, with 7 bases lying between them. CDR3 length equals 13 residues. CDR1 is SGHVS and CDR2 is FNYEAQ in the germline V gene. CDR3 coding DNA: TGTGCCAGCAGCTTAGATGTAGCCAATGAGCAGTTCTTC. Protein: CASSLDVANEQFF.

This chain links TRBV15 with TRBJ2-7, with 10 bases matching TRBD1. In germline, CDR1 is LNHNV, CDR2 YYDKDF (reference sequence). Trimming took 3 bases from V and 6 from J; bases not matched to a gene: 8. The CDR3 extends over 15 amino acids. The chain's CDR3 is CATSSPGQGTREQYF. In DNA form, the CDR3 reads TGTGCCACCAGCAGTCCGGGACAGGGGACGCGCGAGCAGTACTTC.

The gene calls are TRBV4-1 and TRBJ2-7; 8 bases line up with TRBD1. Trimming removed 2 bases from V and 6 bases from J; junction bases left unmatched: 6. CDR3 length equals 14 residues. Germline V gives CDR1 MGHRA, CDR2 YSYEKL. The CDR3 DNA is TGCGCCAGCAGCCAACCGGGACAGGTGACCGAGCAGTACTTC. Amino acid sequence: CASSQPGQVTEQYF.

V and J are TRBV4-1 and TRBJ2-1, with 8 bases that match TRBD2. V trimming: 3 bases; J trimming: 4 bases; junction bases outside the gene matches: 8. The germline V gene encodes CDR1 MGHRA and CDR2 YSYEKL. This CDR3 comprises 16 residues. CDR3 coding DNA: TGCGCCAGCAGCCATCCTCTACTAGCGGAGTACAATGAGCAGTTCTTC. The encoded protein is CASSHPLLAEYNEQFF.

The chain joins TRBV4-2 to TRBJ1-2; possible D gene TRBD1, 5 bases. Germline CDR1 is LGHNA and CDR2 is YNFKEQ. CDR3 length: 16 residues. V lost 0 bases and J 0 bases, leaving 11 bases between the germline ends. The CDR3 DNA reads TGTGCCAGCAGCCAAGAACCGGGACTAGCTAACTATGGCTACACCTTC. It encodes CASSQEPGLANYGYTF.

The genes are TRBV6-6 and TRBJ2-7, with D possibly matching TRBD2 (5 bases). The CDR3 covers 12 residues. V lost 8 bases to trimming and J lost 6 bases, with 14 bases between them. CDR1 and CDR2 (germline): MNHNY, SVGAGI (reference sequence). The CDR3 nucleotides read TGTGCCAGCGCTGAGGGTTCCGTCGAGCAGTACTTC. Protein product: CASAEGSVEQYF.

The chain couples TRBV7-9 to TRBJ1-2, with TRBD1 as a possible D gene (6 bases). Germline CDR1 reads SEHNR; CDR2 reads FQNEAQ (reference sequence). CDR3 size: 15 residues. Trimming stripped 5 bases from V and 4 bases from J, with 17 bases between. The CDR3 loop is CASSLRQDPSYGYTF. CDR3 DNA: TGTGCCAGCAGCCTTAGACAGGATCCCTCCTATGGCTACACCTTC.

As to this clone: Other DNA sequences of this sample code for an identical CDR3. The chain joins TRBV30 to TRBJ2-3; 9 positions agree with TRBD2. V lost 0 bases and J lost 4; bases outside the gene matches: 5. Germline-derived CDR1 and CDR2 are GTSNPN and SVGIG (reference sequence). The CDR3 consists of 15 residues. DNA for the CDR3: TGTGCCTGGAGTGTGGGCGCGGGGGGGCCAGATACGCAGTATTTT. Protein: CAWSVGAGGPDTQYF.

The chain carries TRBV5-8 and TRBJ1-2, with 7 positions matching TRBD1. Per the germline V gene, CDR1 is SGHTS and CDR2 is YDEGEE. V gave up 4 bases and J gave up 8 bases; unmatched junction bases: 17. This CDR3 contains 16 residues. CDR3 protein: CASSLQIGQAPRGYTF. CDR3 DNA: TGTGCCAGCAGCCTTCAAATAGGACAGGCCCCTAGGGGCTACACCTTC. The complete variable domain, with remaining parts taken from reference TRBV5-8 and TRBJ1-2, reads EAGVTQSPTHLIKTRGQQATLRCSPISGHTSVYWYQQALGLGLQFLLWYDEGEERNRGNFPPRFSGRQFPNYSSELNVNALELEDSALYLCASSLQIGQAPRGYTFGSGTRLTVV.

The V and J genes are TRBV5-1 and TRBJ2-1; 7 bases fit TRBD1. The V gene end was trimmed by 2 bases and the J gene end by 6 bases; junction bases not matched to a gene: 8. The CDR3 totals 15 residues. Germline lookup yields CDR1 SGHRS and CDR2 YFSETQ. In DNA form, the CDR3 reads TGCGCCAGCAGCTTAGAGACAGGGAGTACCAATGAGCAGTTCTTC. This gives the protein CASSLETGSTNEQFF. Full variable domain (outside the CDR3, taken from reference TRBV5-1 and TRBJ2-1): KAGVTQTPRYLIKTRGQQVTLSCSPISGHRSVSWYQQTPGQGLQFLFEYFSETQRNKGNFPGRFSGRQFSNSRSEMNVSTLELGDSALYLCASSLETGSTNEQFFGPGTRLTVL.

This chain joins TRBV2 and TRBJ1-2; TRBD1 matches at 9 bases. V lost 6 bases and J lost 8; bases outside the gene matches: 7. The germline gives CDR1 SNHLY, CDR2 FYNNEI. The CDR3 contains 13 residues. The CDR3 loop reads CASRASGTGGYTF. As DNA, the CDR3 is TGTGCCAGCAGGGCCTCCGGGACAGGGGGCTACACCTTC.

This chain connects TRBV6-6 to TRBJ1-1; D is possibly TRBD1 (5 bases). The CDR3 totals 14 residues. V lost 2 bases, J lost 1 base, and 8 bases lay in between. Germline V gene data show CDR1 as MNHNY and CDR2 as SVGAGI (reference sequence). CDR3 sequence reads: CASSYGQQNTEAFF. The CDR3 DNA reads TGTGCCAGCAGTTACGGACAACAGAACACTGAAGCTTTCTTT.

This clone is a singleton in its sample. At one boundary the junction diverges from the germline segment, which might be a read error. V gene TRBV5-1 combines with J gene TRBJ2-3, with D perhaps matching TRBD2 (6 bases). The CDR3 consists of 15 residues. The V gene's germline CDR1 is SGHRS and CDR2 YFSETQ. CDR3 region: CVSSLGGLATDTQYF. CDR3 DNA: TGCGTCAGCAGCTTGGGGGGACTTGCCACAGATACGCAGTATTTT.

This clone appeared once. V is TRBV19 and J is TRBJ1-5; TRBD1 matches at 7 bases. The CDR3 has 14 residues. Germline CDR1 LNHDA, CDR2 SQIVND (reference sequence). V trimming: 8 bases; J trimming: 3 bases; junction bases outside the gene matches: 7. Written as DNA, the CDR3 is TGTGCCAGTGGGGGTGACAGGGACAATCAGCCCCAGCATTTT. Translation: CASGGDRDNQPQHF.

This chain connects TRBV27 to TRBJ1-5; 8 bases match TRBD1. J gave up 7 bases and V 3 bases, and 11 bases lay outside the gene matches. The germline V gene has CDR1 MNHEY and CDR2 SMNVEV (reference sequence). The CDR3 spans 16 residues. CDR3 protein: CASSFRSQGALQPQHF. The CDR3 DNA reads as TGTGCCAGCAGTTTTCGGAGCCAGGGGGCATTGCAGCCCCAGCATTTT.

The J gene is TRBJ2-5, the V gene TRBV19; a weak D match, TRBD2 (6 bases). The CDR3 is made up of 14 amino acids. Trimming cost V 8 bases and J 5 bases, with 18 bases left between them. Looked up from germline, CDR1 is LNHDA and CDR2 is SQIVND (reference sequence). CDR3 sequence (DNA): TGTGCCAGTGGGACTGGAGGGGCCAGGGAGACCCAGTACTTC. Translation: CASGTGGARETQYF.

The gene calls are TRBV14 and TRBJ1-3; no clear D. The CDR3 consists of 11 residues. Per the germline V gene, CDR1 is SGHDN and CDR2 is FVKESK. Trimming removed 7 bases from V and 7 bases from J, with 8 bases in between. The CDR3 here is CASKVRNTIYF. In DNA form, the CDR3 reads TGTGCCAGCAAGGTCAGGAACACCATATATTTT.

The chain recombines TRBV6-5 with TRBJ1-1; weak D call: TRBD1 (6 bases). This CDR3 comprises 14 residues. Germline V gene sequence: CDR1 MNHEY, CDR2 SVGAGI. Trimming removed 7 bases from V and 4 bases from J, with 16 bases in between. CDR3 in DNA: TGTGCCAGCAATGACGGGGGGCGGGTCACTGAAGCTTTCTTT. Translation: CASNDGGRVTEAFF.

This clone was seen just once. The J gene is TRBJ1-1, the V gene TRBV9; 9 bases are a match to TRBD1. The CDR3 runs 17 residues. Looked up from germline, CDR1 is SGDLS and CDR2 is YYNGEE. The junction had 13 bases not matched to a gene; V was cut back by 3 bases and J by 4 bases. DNA of the CDR3: TGTGCCAGCAGCGGGGGACAGGGAAAGGATGTAAGCACTGAAGCTTTCTTT. It encodes CASSGGQGKDVSTEAFF.

This clone appeared a single time. The chain couples TRBV19 to TRBJ1-5; D gene uncertain. Trimming stripped 5 bases from V and 0 bases from J, with 17 bases between. The CDR3 has 17 amino acids. Germline CDR1 reads LNHDA; CDR2 reads SQIVND (reference sequence). The CDR3 protein is CASSYRSKANSNQPQHF. The CDR3 DNA reads as TGTGCCAGTAGTTACCGATCAAAAGCCAATAGCAATCAGCCCCAGCATTTT.